The entry that follows covers one T cell receptor (beta chain) sequence. The antigen is undetermined. The source of the sample is a study of vaccination and CD4 T cells after COVID-19. Study-wide background: Samples were taken after vaccination, a median of about 73 days after dose two, with a range of 14 to 241. Cultures serving as controls received a peptide pool (CEFX or HIV-1 Nef) or no peptide.

Noted treatment: approximately 11-day PBMC culture with coronavirus spike peptide pools or control peptides (ViraFEST assay). Study conclusions and caveats: Spike mono-reactivity applied to 304 of 307 vaccine-specific clones detected in convalescent patients.

The CDR3 is made up of 15 amino acids. V lost 6 bases and J 0 bases, leaving 9 bases between the germline ends. In germline, CDR1 is LNHDA, CDR2 SQIVND (reference sequence). Cultured CD4+ T-cell DNA underwent Oncomine TCR Beta short-read sequencing. TCRdb passed the PCR reads through MiXCR, listing each CDR3 protein once. The table shows about 14,000 distinct CDR3 sequences, with about 51% occurring only once. The TCR sequence derives from a human donor who had recovered from COVID-19. Sequencing input: CD4+ T cells from blood, cultured in vitro. This chain uses TRBV19 with TRBJ2-6; D not resolved. CDR3 residues: CASRRRHSGANVLTF. Here the CDR3 DNA reads TGTGCCAGTAGGAGAAGACACTCTGGGGCCAACGTCCTGACTTTC.